This section outlines one T cell receptor (beta chain) sequence together with its context. This specimen belongs to a study of cytomegalovirus exposure and HLA in healthy donors. A multiplex PCR was run with 60 Vbeta primers and 13 Jbeta primers. Only in-frame clones appear in the TCRdb table, and some are missing; sequencing was by immunoSEQ multiplex PCR. The data hold about 110,000 clones, with roughly 63% observed a single time. CDR1 and CDR2 from the germline V gene are MNHEY and SMNVEV (reference sequence). The J segment lost 1 base and the V segment lost 6 bases, leaving 9 bases of the junction unmatched. The CDR3 has 16 amino acids.

The V gene is TRBV27, the J gene TRBJ1-1; 9 positions match TRBD1. The receptor's source is a woman in her 70s in good health and CMV-seropositive. The sample taken for sequencing was PBMCs. CDR3 amino acids: CASSKQGATRNTEAFF. The CDR3 coding sequence is TGTGCCAGCAGCAAACAGGGGGCCACGAGGAACACTGAAGCTTTCTTT.